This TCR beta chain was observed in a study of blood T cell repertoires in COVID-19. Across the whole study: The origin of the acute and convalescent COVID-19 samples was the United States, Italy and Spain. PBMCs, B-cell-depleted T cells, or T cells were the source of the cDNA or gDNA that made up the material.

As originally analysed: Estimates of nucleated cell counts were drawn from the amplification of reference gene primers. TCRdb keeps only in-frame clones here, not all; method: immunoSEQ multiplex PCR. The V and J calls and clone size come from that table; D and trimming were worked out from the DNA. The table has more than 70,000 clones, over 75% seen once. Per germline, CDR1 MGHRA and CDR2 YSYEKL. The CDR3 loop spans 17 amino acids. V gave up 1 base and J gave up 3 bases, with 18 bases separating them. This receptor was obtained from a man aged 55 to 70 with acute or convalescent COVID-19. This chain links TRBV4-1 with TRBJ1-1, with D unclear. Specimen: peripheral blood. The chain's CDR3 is CASSQGEGAKPDTEAFF. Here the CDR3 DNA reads TGCGCCAGCAGCCAAGGCGAGGGCGCGAAGCCAGACACTGAAGCTTTCTTT.